This T cell receptor beta chain derives from a study of response to subunit inactivated influenza vaccine. There are a few counts of this clonotype. What it binds is not known. The study's findings and limits: The authors suggested that every seasonal influenza vaccination recruits few new T cells.

TCRdb analysed the RT-PCR reads with MiXCR anew, one entry per CDR3 protein. This table holds around 850,000 distinct CDR3 sequences, around a sixth found once. V lost 0 bases and J 0 bases, leaving 12 bases between the germline ends. The germline V gene encodes CDR1 MNHEY and CDR2 SVGAGI. CDR3 length: 16 amino acids. The chain recombines TRBV6-5 with TRBJ2-7, with TRBD2 as a possible D gene (7 bases). Here the sequenced sample was PBMCs from blood, taken more than 4 days after vaccination. The sequence was collected from a man aged 50 to 60 who received an inactivated influenza vaccine. The CDR3 loop reads CASSYSSGTTSYEQYF. CDR3 coding DNA: TGTGCCAGCAGTTACTCGAGCGGGACAACCTCCTACGAGCAGTACTTC.